A single sample is the source of the 26 T cell receptor beta chains below, sequenced in a study of T cell responses to AZD1222 COVID-19 vaccine. Measured with immunoSEQ multiplex PCR; TCRdb has only the in-frame clones, and not every one. The table shows fewer than 90,000 clones, with about nine tenths occurring only once. The source material was peripheral blood, sampled 28 days after the second AZD1222 dose. Receptors originate from an adult who received the AZD1222 COVID-19 vaccine.

V and J are TRBV4-1 and TRBJ2-1; D is unresolved. The CDR3 is 13 residues long. CDR1 is MGHRA, CDR2 YSYEKL, per germline. Trimming left V 0 bases short and J 5 bases short, with 5 bases between. The DNA for the CDR3 is TGCGCCAGCAGCCAAGATCGGGACAATGAGCAGTTCTTC. Protein product: CASSQDRDNEQFF.

This rearrangement joins TRBV19 to TRBJ2-1, with D maybe TRBD2 (5 bases). The germline gives CDR1 LNHDA, CDR2 SQIVND (reference sequence). The CDR3 length is 15 residues. Trimming pared 5 bases from V and 5 bases from J, leaving 16 bases between. The DNA of the CDR3 is TGTGCCAGTAGTCCGTCGACGGGGTTCCACAATGAGCAGTTCTTC. Translated: CASSPSTGFHNEQFF.

J is TRBJ1-5 and V is TRBV28, with D uncertain. The CDR3 length is 12 residues. Germline V CDR1 and CDR2: MDHEN, SYDVKM. V lost 6 bases, J lost 5 bases, and 8 bases lay in between. The CDR3 bases are TGTGCCAGCAGAGGATCGCATCAGCCCCAGCATTTT. Its translation: CASRGSHQPQHF. The whole variable domain, filled in from reference TRBV28 and TRBJ1-5, reads DVKVTQSSRYLVKRTGEKVFLECVQDMDHENMFWYRQDPGLGLRLIYFSYDVKMKEKGDIPEGYSVSREKKERFSLILESASTNQTSMYLCASRGSHQPQHFGDGTRLSIL.

The chain carries TRBV11-3 and TRBJ2-1, with TRBD2 as a possible D gene (5 bases). Trimming took off 5 bases at V and 2 bases at J, with 13 bases between the two ends. CDR1 and CDR2 from the germline V gene are SGHNT and YENEEA. This CDR3 has 15 residues. The CDR3 coding sequence is TGTGCCAGCAGCCCGACTTTAGCGACCTACAATGAGCAGTTCTTC. Protein product: CASSPTLATYNEQFF. The whole variable domain, remainder taken from reference TRBV11-3 and TRBJ2-1, is EAGVVQSPRYKIIEKKQPVAFWCNPISGHNTLYWYLQNLGQGPELLIRYENEEAVDDSQLPKDRFSAERLKGVDSTLKIQPAELGDSAVYLCASSPTLATYNEQFFGPGTRLTVL.

The CDR3 loop is CSASRGVESQYF. The CDR3 DNA reads as TGCAGTGCTAGTAGGGGAGTTGAATCTCAGTACTTC. This rearrangement joins TRBV20-1 to TRBJ2-4; D possibly matches TRBD1 or TRBD2 (5 bases each). V lost 3 bases to trimming and J lost 12 bases, with 15 bases between them. This CDR3 has 12 amino acids. Germline CDR1 DFQATT, CDR2 SNEGSKA (reference sequence).

The rearrangement joins TRBV20-1 to TRBJ1-2; D might be TRBD1 (5 bases). Trimming took off 6 bases at V and 5 bases at J, with 10 bases between the two ends. From germline, CDR1 is DFQATT and CDR2 SNEGSKA (reference sequence). CDR3 length: 11 amino acids. CDR3 residues: CSAIDRYGYTF. The CDR3 coding sequence is TGCAGTGCGATCGACAGATATGGCTACACCTTC.

This sequence joins TRBV10-2 and TRBJ2-7, with D uncertain. The CDR3 is 13 amino acids. V was trimmed by 2 bases and J by 2 bases, leaving 7 bases between them. CDR1 and CDR2 from the germline V gene are WSHSY and SAAADI. The CDR3 nucleotides read TGCGCCAGCAGTGAGCTAAGCCCCTACGAGCAGTACTTC. As protein: CASSELSPYEQYF.

The chain couples TRBV12-2 to TRBJ2-2; the table names TRBD2, a call not compared with the DNA. TRBV12-2 is a listed pseudogene. CDR3 length: 16 amino acids. The DNA for the CDR3 is TGTGCAAGTCGCTTAGGCCTAGCGAGGAACACCGGGGAGCTGTTTTTT. Translating gives CASRLGLARNTGELFF.

This chain uses TRBV12-5 with TRBJ2-7; 16 positions agree with TRBD2. The germline gives CDR1 LGHNT, CDR2 FRNRAP. This CDR3 comprises 18 residues. V was clipped by 2 bases and J by 1 base; unmatched bases: 5. DNA for the CDR3: TGTGCTAGTGGTTTGACCCTGGGACTAGCGGGGGGGTCCTACGAGCAGTACTTC. Translating gives CASGLTLGLAGGSYEQYF.

The V and J genes are TRBV3-1 (or the pseudogene TRBV3-2) and TRBJ1-3; tentative D call: TRBD1 (5 bases). CDR1 is LGHDT, CDR2 YNNKEL, per germline (reference sequence). The V and J ends lost 5 bases and 8 bases respectively, with 16 bases between them. This CDR3 has 14 amino acids. The CDR3 is CASSARDPGHTIYF. The CDR3 DNA reads as TGTGCCAGCAGCGCCAGGGACCCGGGCCACACCATATATTTT.

The genes are TRBV28 and TRBJ1-1; D is uncertain. The CDR3 loop spans 12 amino acids. CDR1 is MDHEN, CDR2 SYDVKM, per germline. Trimming cost V 2 bases and J 5 bases, with 6 bases left between them. The CDR3 spells CASSLILTEAFF. As DNA, the CDR3 is TGTGCCAGCAGTTTAATTCTGACTGAAGCTTTCTTT. Variable domain in full (rest from reference TRBV28 and TRBJ1-1): DVKVTQSSRYLVKRTGEKVFLECVQDMDHENMFWYRQDPGLGLRLIYFSYDVKMKEKGDIPEGYSVSREKKERFSLILESASTNQTSMYLCASSLILTEAFFGQGTRLTVV.

The chain links TRBV27 to TRBJ1-6; maybe TRBD1 (5 bases). V gave up 5 bases and J gave up 9 bases, with 17 bases separating them. The length of the CDR3 is 15 residues. Looked up from germline, CDR1 is MNHEY and CDR2 is SMNVEV (reference sequence). Here the CDR3 reads CASSPPPGGTSPLHF. CDR3 in DNA: TGTGCCAGCAGTCCGCCGCCGGGAGGGACTTCACCCCTCCACTTT.

The V call is TRBV29-1, the J call TRBJ1-2; TRBD1 agrees at 9 bases. Germline V CDR1 and CDR2: SQVTM, ANQGSEA. The V and J ends lost 4 bases and 10 bases, in that order; junction bases with no gene match: 13. The CDR3 has 14 residues. The CDR3 loop reads CSVGRGSTGGDYTF. The CDR3 region has the DNA TGCAGCGTTGGTAGAGGTAGCACAGGGGGCGACTACACCTTC.

The V and J genes are TRBV18 and TRBJ1-1; D is ambiguous. V lost 3 bases, J lost 1 base, and 9 bases lay in between. The V gene's germline CDR1 is KGHSH and CDR2 LQKENI. CDR3 length: 14 amino acids. DNA of the CDR3: TGTGCCAGCTCACCTGGCCTAGGGAACACTGAAGCTTTCTTT. It codes for CASSPGLGNTEAFF. Complete variable domain (other parts from reference TRBV18 and TRBJ1-1): NAGVMQNPRHLVRRRGQEARLRCSPMKGHSHVYWYRQLPEEGLKFMVYLQKENIIDESGMPKERFSAEFPKEGPSILRIQQVVRGDSAAYFCASSPGLGNTEAFFGQGTRLTVV.

The V and J genes are TRBV9 and TRBJ2-2, with a weak D call TRBD2 (7 bases). V was pared by 0 bases and J by 5 bases, with 11 bases between. Germline V CDR1 and CDR2: SGDLS, YYNGEE. This CDR3 is built from 15 residues. The CDR3 is CASSVGGGRTGELFF. In DNA, the CDR3 is TGTGCCAGCAGCGTAGGCGGGGGCCGTACCGGGGAGCTGTTTTTT. Using reference TRBV9 and TRBJ2-2 for the parts outside the CDR3, the full variable domain is DSGVTQTPKHLITATGQRVTLRCSPRSGDLSVYWYQQSLDQGLQFLIQYYNGEERAKGNILERFSAQQFPDLHSELNLSSLELGDSALYFCASSVGGGRTGELFFGEGSRLTVL.

V gene TRBV20-1 combines with J gene TRBJ2-1, with D possibly matching TRBD2 (6 bases). The length of the CDR3 is 10 residues. Germline CDR1 reads DFQATT; CDR2 reads SNEGSKA (reference sequence). The V end was cut by 0 bases, the J end by 15 bases, with 9 bases between. In DNA, the CDR3 is TGCAGTGCTAGAGAAACCGGGAGGTTCTTC. Translating it yields CSARETGRFF.

This clone was detected only once. The rearrangement links TRBV29-1 to TRBJ1-4; TRBD1 matches at 8 bases. Germline CDR1 reads SQVTM; CDR2 reads ANQGSEA. V gave up 0 bases and J gave up 4 bases; unmatched junction bases: 10. The CDR3 contains 17 residues. This CDR3 reads CSVEENAGGSFNEKLFF. The CDR3 DNA reads as TGCAGCGTTGAAGAAAATGCAGGGGGCTCCTTTAATGAAAAACTGTTTTTT.

The chain links TRBV7-3 to TRBJ1-3; no clear D gene. In germline, CDR1 is SGHTA, CDR2 FQGTGA. The ends were cut back, 4 bases at V and 4 bases at J, with 8 bases in the middle. The CDR3 contains 13 residues. The CDR3 nucleotides are TGTGCCAGCAGCTCCCAACCCGGAAACACCATATATTTT. Protein: CASSSQPGNTIYF.

The gene calls are TRBV11-2 and TRBJ2-5; D not resolved. The CDR3 totals 13 residues. Trimming pared 1 base from V and 1 base from J, leaving 4 bases between. Germline CDR1 SGHAT, CDR2 FQNNGV. The chain's CDR3 is CASSLGSQETQYF. CDR3 sequence (DNA): TGTGCCAGCAGCTTAGGGAGCCAAGAGACCCAGTACTTC.

In this sample, this clone turned up once. CDR3 amino acids: CSVRGAGGRTDTQYF. In nucleotides, the CDR3 is TGCAGCGTTCGAGGGGCAGGGGGCCGCACAGATACGCAGTATTTT. The chain employs TRBV29-1 and TRBJ2-3, with TRBD1 matching over 8 bases. Germline trimming cut 5 bases from V and 1 base from J; bases unmatched to any gene: 8. CDR3 length: 15 residues. Germline V CDR1 and CDR2: SQVTM, ANQGSEA.

The gene calls are TRBV7-3 and TRBJ1-2; D is unclear. There are 14 residues in the CDR3. Germline lookup yields CDR1 SGHTA and CDR2 FQGTGA. V lost 4 bases and J 3 bases, leaving 12 bases between the germline ends. CDR3 sequence reads: CASSSGSGDYGYTF. In nucleotides, the CDR3 is TGTGCCAGCAGCTCTGGGTCGGGCGACTATGGCTACACCTTC.

The rearrangement links TRBV30 to TRBJ2-5, with D hard to call. There are 14 residues in the CDR3. V was clipped by 0 bases and J by 1 base, with 9 bases between them. The germline gives CDR1 GTSNPN, CDR2 SVGIG (reference sequence). The CDR3 loop reads CAWSVLSLQETQYF. Written as DNA, the CDR3 is TGTGCCTGGAGTGTTCTTAGCCTCCAAGAGACCCAGTACTTC.

This clone was seen only once. The chain recombines TRBV9 with TRBJ1-1, with D maybe TRBD1 (5 bases). V was shortened by 0 bases and J by 4 bases, with 13 bases between the two germline ends. Germline loops: CDR1 SGDLS, CDR2 YYNGEE. The CDR3 sequence is 15 residues long. The CDR3 region has the DNA TGTGCCAGCAGCGTAGAGCAGGGCAGTGTCACTGAAGCTTTCTTT. It translates to CASSVEQGSVTEAFF.

Written as DNA, the CDR3 is TGTGCCAGCAGCCCCCCCCTGACCCAGCATTTT. Translating it yields CASSPPLTQHF. The chain is built from TRBV7-3 and TRBJ1-5; D is uncertain. The CDR3 spans 11 residues. The V end was cut by 5 bases, the J end by 11 bases, with 10 bases between. Germline V gives CDR1 SGHTA, CDR2 FQGTGA.

The chain joins TRBV19 to TRBJ2-1, with 7 bases that match TRBD1. J was trimmed by 2 bases and V by 5 bases; bases with no gene match: 12. There are 17 residues in the CDR3. Germline-derived CDR1 and CDR2 are LNHDA and SQIVND (reference sequence). As DNA, the CDR3 is TGTGCCAGTAGTCACCGACAGGGACGGAAGACCTACAATGAGCAGTTCTTC. Translating it yields CASSHRQGRKTYNEQFF.

This chain uses TRBV20-1 with TRBJ2-3; the match to TRBD1 covers 9 bases. The CDR3 contains 11 residues. V dropped 7 bases and J dropped 7; count of bases not matched to a gene: 3. CDR1 DFQATT and CDR2 SNEGSKA come from the germline V gene (reference sequence). As DNA, the CDR3 is TGCAGTGGACAGGGGGTAAATACGCAGTATTTT. Protein: CSGQGVNTQYF.